The clone carrying this T cell receptor beta chain has a single count. This sample stems from a study of T cell changes during pregnancy in multiple sclerosis. Germline-derived CDR1 and CDR2 are MNHEY and SVGAGI. After removal of 5 bases from V and 8 bases from J, the junction contained 4 bases not matched to a gene. There are 13 residues in the CDR3. Produced via immunoSEQ multiplex PCR; TCRdb's table is partial and in-frame only. The sample lists about 68,000 clones, 90% occurring once. This clonotype was obtained from a female donor with multiple sclerosis, enrolled in a pregnancy study. The rearrangement links TRBV6-5 to TRBJ1-2, with TRBD1 identical over 11 bases. The specimen was peripheral blood, collected in the third trimester of pregnancy. The CDR3 reads CASSTGTGGGYTF. The CDR3 DNA reads as TGTGCCAGCAGTACCGGGACAGGGGGAGGCTACACCTTC.